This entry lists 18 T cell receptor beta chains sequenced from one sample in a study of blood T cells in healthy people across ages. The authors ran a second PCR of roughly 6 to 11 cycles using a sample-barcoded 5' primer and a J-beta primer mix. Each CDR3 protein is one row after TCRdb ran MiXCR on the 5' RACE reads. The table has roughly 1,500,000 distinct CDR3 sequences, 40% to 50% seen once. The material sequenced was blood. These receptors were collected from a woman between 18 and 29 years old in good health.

The CDR3 region has the DNA TGTGCCAGCAGCGTTAAGGCCGACCTTCCTTCGAAGCAGTACTTC. Translated: CASSVKADLPSKQYF. The V and J genes are TRBV7-2 and TRBJ2-5; D gene ambiguous. CDR3 length: 15 residues. The V gene lost 5 bases and the J gene lost 11 bases, with 24 bases spanning the gap. Germline CDR1 SGHTA, CDR2 FQGNSA.

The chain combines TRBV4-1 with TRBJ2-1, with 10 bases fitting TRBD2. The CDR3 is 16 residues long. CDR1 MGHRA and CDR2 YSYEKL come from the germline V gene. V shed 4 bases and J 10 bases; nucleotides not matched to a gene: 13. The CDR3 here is CASSRRPRAGGPEQFF. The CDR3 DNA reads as TGCGCCAGCAGCCGACGTCCTAGAGCGGGGGGGCCGGAGCAGTTCTTC.

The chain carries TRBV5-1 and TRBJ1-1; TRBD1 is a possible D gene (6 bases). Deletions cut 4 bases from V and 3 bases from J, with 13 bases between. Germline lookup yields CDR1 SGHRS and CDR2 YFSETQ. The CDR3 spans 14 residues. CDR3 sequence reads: CASSGGTTDTEAFF. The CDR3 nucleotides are TGCGCCAGCAGCGGGGGGACAACGGACACTGAAGCTTTCTTT.

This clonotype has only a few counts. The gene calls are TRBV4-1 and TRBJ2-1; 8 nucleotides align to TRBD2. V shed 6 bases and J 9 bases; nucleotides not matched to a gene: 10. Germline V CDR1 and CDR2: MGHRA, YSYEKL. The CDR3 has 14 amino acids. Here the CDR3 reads CASRSGTSIGEQFF. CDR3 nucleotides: TGCGCCAGCAGGTCCGGGACTAGTATCGGTGAGCAGTTCTTC.

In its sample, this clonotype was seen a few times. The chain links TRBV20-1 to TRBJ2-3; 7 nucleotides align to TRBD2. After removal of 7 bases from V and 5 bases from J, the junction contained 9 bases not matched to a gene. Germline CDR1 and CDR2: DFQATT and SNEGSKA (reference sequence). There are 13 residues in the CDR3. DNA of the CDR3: TGCAGTGGCAAAGCGGGACGAGGAGATACGCAGTATTTT. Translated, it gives CSGKAGRGDTQYF.

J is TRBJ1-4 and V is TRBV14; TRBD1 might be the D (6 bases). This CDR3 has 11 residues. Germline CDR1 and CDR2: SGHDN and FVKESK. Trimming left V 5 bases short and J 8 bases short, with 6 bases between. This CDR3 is CASSDREKLFF. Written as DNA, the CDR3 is TGTGCCAGCAGCGACAGGGAAAAACTGTTTTTT.

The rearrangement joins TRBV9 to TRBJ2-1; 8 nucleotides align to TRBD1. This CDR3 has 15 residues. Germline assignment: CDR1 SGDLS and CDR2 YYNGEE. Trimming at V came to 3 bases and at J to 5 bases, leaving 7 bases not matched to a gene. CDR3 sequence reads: CASSDTGGRNNEQFF. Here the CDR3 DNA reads TGTGCCAGCAGCGACACAGGGGGACGAAACAATGAGCAGTTCTTC.

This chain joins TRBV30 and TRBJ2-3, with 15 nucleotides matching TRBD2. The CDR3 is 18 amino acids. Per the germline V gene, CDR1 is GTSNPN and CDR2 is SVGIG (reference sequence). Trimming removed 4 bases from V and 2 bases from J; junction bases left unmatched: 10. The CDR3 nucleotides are TGTGCCTGGACTATGTTCCGGACTAGCGGGAGGGCCACAGATACGCAGTATTTT. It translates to CAWTMFRTSGRATDTQYF.

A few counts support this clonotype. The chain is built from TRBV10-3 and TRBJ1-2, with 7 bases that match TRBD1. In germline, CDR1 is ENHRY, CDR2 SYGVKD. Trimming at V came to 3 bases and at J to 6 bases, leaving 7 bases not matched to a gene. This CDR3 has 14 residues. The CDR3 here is CAISDYDRVDGYTF. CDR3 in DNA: TGTGCCATCAGTGATTATGACAGGGTAGATGGCTACACCTTC.

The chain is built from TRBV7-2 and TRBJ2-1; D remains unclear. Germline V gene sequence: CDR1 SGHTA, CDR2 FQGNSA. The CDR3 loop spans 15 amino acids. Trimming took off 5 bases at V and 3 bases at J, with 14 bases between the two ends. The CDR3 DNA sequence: TGTGCCAGCAGCCCCGGCCCCGAGGTCTACAATGAGCAGTTCTTC. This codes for CASSPGPEVYNEQFF. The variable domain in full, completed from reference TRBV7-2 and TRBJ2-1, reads GAGVSQSPSNKVTEKGKDVELRCDPISGHTALYWYRQSLGQGLEFLIYFQGNSAPDKSGLPSDRFSAERTGGSVSTLTIQRTQQEDSAVYLCASSPGPEVYNEQFFGPGTRLTVL.

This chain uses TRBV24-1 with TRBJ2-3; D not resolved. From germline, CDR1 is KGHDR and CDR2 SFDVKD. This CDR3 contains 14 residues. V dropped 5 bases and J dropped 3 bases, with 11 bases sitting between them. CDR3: CATSGPRQTDTQYF. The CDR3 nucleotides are TGTGCCACCAGTGGTCCCCGACAAACAGATACGCAGTATTTT.

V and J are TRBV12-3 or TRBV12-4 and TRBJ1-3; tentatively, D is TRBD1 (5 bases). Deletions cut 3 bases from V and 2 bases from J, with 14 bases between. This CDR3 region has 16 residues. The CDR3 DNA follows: TGTGCCAGCAGTTTCCCTCCGGGGCCGACTGGAAACACCATATATTTT. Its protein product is CASSFPPGPTGNTIYF.

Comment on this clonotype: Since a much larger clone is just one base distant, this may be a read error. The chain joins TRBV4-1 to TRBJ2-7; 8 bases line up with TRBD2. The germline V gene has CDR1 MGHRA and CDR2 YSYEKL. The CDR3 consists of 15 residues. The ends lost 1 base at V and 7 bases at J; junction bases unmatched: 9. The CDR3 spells CASSQGGGTVTEQYF. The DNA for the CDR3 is TGCGCCAGCAGCCAAGGCGGGGGGACTGTCACTGAGCAGTACTTC.

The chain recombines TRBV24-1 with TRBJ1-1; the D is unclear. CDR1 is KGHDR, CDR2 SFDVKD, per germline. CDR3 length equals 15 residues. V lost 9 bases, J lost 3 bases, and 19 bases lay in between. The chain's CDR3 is CATQEEGPGDTEAFF. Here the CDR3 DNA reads TGTGCCACCCAGGAGGAAGGGCCCGGAGACACTGAAGCTTTCTTT.

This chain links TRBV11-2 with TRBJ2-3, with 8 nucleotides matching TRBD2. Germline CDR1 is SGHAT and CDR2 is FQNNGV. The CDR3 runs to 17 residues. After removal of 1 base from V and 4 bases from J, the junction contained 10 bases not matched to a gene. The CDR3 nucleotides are TGTGCCAGCAGCTTAGGGTTTGGGGCGGGAGGACCAGATACGCAGTATTTT. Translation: CASSLGFGAGGPDTQYF.

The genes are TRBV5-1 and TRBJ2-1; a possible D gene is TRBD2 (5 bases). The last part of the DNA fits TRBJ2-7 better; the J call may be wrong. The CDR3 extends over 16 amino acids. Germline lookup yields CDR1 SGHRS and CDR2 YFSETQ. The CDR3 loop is CASSLVGGSAYNEQYF. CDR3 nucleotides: TGCGCCAGCAGCTTGGTTGGCGGGTCGGCCTACAATGAGCAGTACTTC.

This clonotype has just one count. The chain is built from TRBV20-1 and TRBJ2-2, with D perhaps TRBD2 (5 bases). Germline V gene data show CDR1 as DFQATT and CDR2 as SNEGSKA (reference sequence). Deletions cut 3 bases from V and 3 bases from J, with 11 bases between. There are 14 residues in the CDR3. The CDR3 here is CSARSGEYTGELFF. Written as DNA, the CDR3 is TGCAGTGCTAGGTCTGGGGAGTACACCGGGGAGCTGTTTTTT.

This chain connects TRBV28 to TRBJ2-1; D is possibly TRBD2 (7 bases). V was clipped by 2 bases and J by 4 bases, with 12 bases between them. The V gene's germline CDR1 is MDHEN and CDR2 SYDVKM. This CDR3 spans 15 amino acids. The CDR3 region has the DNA TGTGCCAGCAGTTTAAAAGGGGGGGGGTACAATGAGCAGTTCTTC. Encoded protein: CASSLKGGGYNEQFF.